Below, one TCR beta chain is given with its context. The data originate from a study of OX40 agonist ivuxolimab in advanced cancers. The CDR3 length is 14 residues. CDR1 and CDR2 (germline): SGHNT, YENEEA. V shed 5 bases, J shed 3 bases, and the junction held 4 bases outside the gene matches. Sampled blood was obtained at baseline, cycle 4 day 1, and cycle 7 day 1. Assay: immunoSEQ multiplex PCR; the TCRdb copy retains only in-frame clones and omits some. The sample holds 100,000 or so clones, under 85% seen once. The material sequenced was CD4+ or CD8+ T cells sorted from blood, taken in a trial of the OX40 agonist ivuxolimab. The sequence came from an adult with an advanced solid tumor such as melanoma, head and neck, liver or kidney cancer. The chain employs TRBV11-3 and TRBJ2-7; 10 nucleotides match TRBD2. CDR3: CASSPPSGSYEQYF. CDR3 nucleotides: TGTGCCAGCAGCCCACCTAGCGGGAGCTACGAGCAGTACTTC.